This record looks at one T cell receptor beta chain sequence and its context. What it binds is not known. Trimming shortened V by 2 bases and J by 2 bases, and 10 bases separated the two germline ends. Germline-derived CDR1 and CDR2 are MNHEY and SVGAGI. The CDR3 totals 14 residues. This specimen comes from a study of graft-versus-host responses after intestinal transplantation. Study-wide context: Multivisceral, liver-intestinal, or isolated intestinal grafts went to recipients. Findings and limits, study-wide: Some patients had graft-donor T cell macrochimerism, and their allografts showed high graft-versus-host to host-versus-graft clonal ratios.

Sequenced by immunoSEQ multiplex PCR; TCRdb stores in-frame clones only, minus some. The sample holds 45,000 to 60,000 clones, approximately 91% seen once. The clonotype originates from a human donor who was the organ donor for an intestinal transplant. V usage is TRBV6-5 and J usage is TRBJ2-7, with D possibly TRBD2 on 6 matching bases. Sample: unstimulated CD4+ T cells sorted from spleen or lymph node cells, taken before transplant. The CDR3 nucleotides are TGTGCCAGCAGTTACCCGGGAGCAACCTACGAGCAGTACTTC. It is translated as CASSYPGATYEQYF.